These T cell receptor beta chains were read from a single sample in a study of shared clonotypes between healthy human individuals. The assay was immunoSEQ multiplex PCR, and TCRdb's table has in-frame clones only and misses some. The sample lists 2 million to 2.5 million clones; 85% to 95% were seen once. Input material: naive CD4+ T cells from PBMCs. The source is a man younger than 35 in good health. Some clones in this sample may be carry-over from other donors' samples. Both conserved end residues are trimmed from each CDR3. Fields, in order: J gene, V gene, clone size, CDR3 protein. Clone size appears in some rows only: once, few, many, or a class for an expanded clone.

>TRBJ2-3|TRBV5-1|.
ASSFRSGGTDTQY
>TRBJ1-3|TRBV9|.
ASSVLGGPWNTIY
>TRBJ2-1|TRBV5-1|.
ASNSLAGGPQGQF
>TRBJ2-2|TRBV7-9|.
ASSLIGDRMNTGELF
>TRBJ2-2|TRBV27|.
ASHTGATNTGELF
>TRBJ2-7|TRBV19|.
ASSSSGRTYEQY
>TRBJ2-6|TRBV10-3|.
AISGQGPSGANVLT
>TRBJ2-3|TRBV7-9|.
ASSFGLTQRVAQY
>TRBJ1-5|TRBV5-8|.
ASSLKGTGKPQH
>TRBJ2-7|TRBV19|.
ASSSTAGLEYEQY
>TRBJ2-1|TRBV18|.
ASSPGLAGANEQF
>TRBJ2-3|TRBV29-1|.
SVKWTPSTDTQY
>TRBJ2-2|TRBV5-1|.
ASSLVGAGSGELF
>TRBJ2-2|TRBV13|.
ASSSYSGRASTGELF
>TRBJ2-7|TRBV28|.
ASSIAGYEQY
>TRBJ1-2|TRBV6-6|.
ASSRQGADYGYT
>TRBJ2-2|TRBV7-3|.
ASSLWGPANTGELF
>TRBJ1-2|TRBV5-4|.
ATGDSSGGYT
>TRBJ2-1|TRBV7-3|.
ASSPRREVNEQF
>TRBJ2-1|TRBV27|.
ASSLSYPLSSYNEQF
>TRBJ2-1|TRBV5-4|.
ASSLGTQGPYNEQF
>TRBJ2-3|TRBV19|.
ASSMGLAGLTDTQY
>TRBJ2-5|TRBV5-6|.
ASSLAVGQETQY
>TRBJ2-2|TRBV7-3|.
ASSDYTGELF
>TRBJ2-2|TRBV11-3|.
ASSLSYSSGANTGELF
>TRBJ2-5|TRBV27|once
ASSAQGRETQY
>TRBJ1-2|TRBV5-1|once
ASSLGAGVFFGYT
>TRBJ2-1|TRBV27|.
ASSTRTSSNEQF
>TRBJ1-3|TRBV5-1|.
ASSLAFAAGNTIY
>TRBJ2-1|TRBV28|.
ASSPPTRTGYNEQF
>TRBJ1-1|TRBV7-3|.
ASSWDRENEAF
>TRBJ1-2|TRBV6-5|.
ASSYAGTGVRGYT
>TRBJ2-4|TRBV7-2|.
ASSLSLLGRLQY
>TRBJ1-1|TRBV29-1|.
SVLRTMNTEAF
>TRBJ2-3|TRBV29-1|.
SGWAGAFTDTQY